Listed here are 23 T cell receptor beta chains from one sample, sequenced in a study of T cell responses to AZD1222 COVID-19 vaccine. The repertoire was sequenced with immunoSEQ multiplex PCR; TCRdb's copy has only in-frame clones and lacks some. The table lists more than 100,000 clones, approximately 92% of them singletons. The sample here was peripheral blood, taken 28 days after the second AZD1222 dose. These receptor sequences come from an adult who received the AZD1222 COVID-19 vaccine.

The rearrangement joins TRBV29-1 to TRBJ1-2, with D possibly matching TRBD1 (6 bases). Deletions cut 3 bases from V and 0 bases from J, with 11 bases between. The CDR3 contains 14 residues. The germline CDR1 and CDR2 sequences are SQVTM and ANQGSEA. This CDR3 is CSVDRGPSNYGYTF. The CDR3 DNA reads as TGCAGCGTTGACAGGGGCCCTTCTAACTATGGCTACACCTTC.

This chain links TRBV2 with TRBJ1-6; D not certain. The CDR3 length is 12 residues. V lost 5 bases to trimming and J lost 7 bases, with 6 bases between them. Per the germline V gene, CDR1 is SNHLY and CDR2 is FYNNEI. The CDR3 loop reads CASSFQNSPLHF. The CDR3 nucleotides read TGTGCCAGCAGTTTCCAGAATTCACCCCTCCACTTT.

The chain combines TRBV7-9 with TRBJ1-3; no clear D gene. The CDR3 is 17 amino acids. Looked up from germline, CDR1 is SEHNR and CDR2 is FQNEAQ (reference sequence). The ends were cut back, 5 bases at V and 0 bases at J, with 17 bases in the middle. CDR3 in DNA: TGTGCCAGCAGCAGCTTAGATATCCAGGACTCTGGAAACACCATATATTTT. Translated: CASSSLDIQDSGNTIYF.

The chain combines TRBV4-2 with TRBJ1-4; 12 nucleotides agree with TRBD1. Trimming cost V 0 bases and J 8 bases; bases outside gene matches: 1. The CDR3 length is 15 residues. CDR1 LGHNA and CDR2 YNFKEQ come from the germline V gene. CDR3 sequence (DNA): TGTGCCAGCAGCCAAGAAGGGACAGGGGGCGAAAAACTGTTTTTT. Amino acid sequence: CASSQEGTGGEKLFF.

This clone appeared a single time. The V call is TRBV20-1, the J call TRBJ2-5; a possible D gene is TRBD1 (6 bases). The CDR3 extends over 14 amino acids. Trimming stripped 3 bases from V and 1 base from J, with 12 bases between. CDR1 is DFQATT and CDR2 is SNEGSKA in the germline V gene (reference sequence). The CDR3 DNA follows: TGCAGTGCTAGTCTGGACAGCTCCCAAGAGACCCAGTACTTC. The encoded protein is CSASLDSSQETQYF.

The chain joins TRBV19 to TRBJ2-1; 11 bases are shared with TRBD2. The CDR3 length is 15 residues. V dropped 9 bases and J dropped 9; count of bases not matched to a gene: 13. Germline assignment: CDR1 LNHDA and CDR2 SQIVND (reference sequence). The CDR3 spells CASGTSGSRGGEQFF. As DNA, the CDR3 is TGTGCCAGCGGGACTAGCGGATCAAGGGGCGGTGAGCAGTTCTTC.

This clone has just one count. This chain uses TRBV27 with TRBJ2-1; TRBD2 is a possible D gene (5 bases). CDR1 is MNHEY, CDR2 SMNVEV, per germline (reference sequence). V lost 3 bases, J lost 2 bases, and 8 bases lay in between. The CDR3 extends over 14 amino acids. The CDR3 loop is CASSLDFTYNEQFF. DNA for the CDR3: TGTGCCAGCAGTTTGGACTTTACCTACAATGAGCAGTTCTTC.

The chain couples TRBV7-2 to TRBJ2-1; D remains unclear. With 2 bases removed from V and 0 bases from J, the gap between germline ends came to 8 bases. The V gene's germline CDR1 is SGHTA and CDR2 FQGNSA. CDR3 length: 15 amino acids. This chain's CDR3 is CASSLRLPSYNEQFF. DNA of the CDR3: TGTGCCAGCAGCTTAAGGCTCCCCTCCTACAATGAGCAGTTCTTC.

This chain uses TRBV27 with TRBJ2-5; a possible D gene is TRBD2 (6 bases). The V gene lost 0 bases and the J gene lost 2 bases, with 10 bases spanning the gap. This CDR3 comprises 15 residues. The germline CDR1 and CDR2 sequences are MNHEY and SMNVEV (reference sequence). DNA of the CDR3: TGTGCCAGCAGTTTATCGGCGGGGCCACAAGAGACCCAGTACTTC. Protein: CASSLSAGPQETQYF.

This rearrangement joins TRBV28 to TRBJ1-2, with D maybe TRBD1 (5 bases). The V end was cut by 8 bases, the J end by 8 bases, with 24 bases between. Germline V lookup: CDR1 MDHEN, CDR2 SYDVKM. The CDR3 sequence is 15 residues long. This chain's CDR3 is CASRPLGEGVGGYTF. The CDR3 DNA reads as TGTGCCAGCCGACCTCTGGGGGAGGGCGTAGGGGGCTACACCTTC.

The chain links TRBV6-5 to TRBJ2-7; D is possibly TRBD1 or TRBD2 (5 bases each). CDR1 is MNHEY, CDR2 SVGAGI, per germline. V lost 7 bases, J lost 2 bases, and 12 bases lay in between. CDR3 size: 13 residues. CDR3 residues: CASKATGPYEQYF. In nucleotides, the CDR3 is TGTGCCAGCAAAGCGACGGGACCCTACGAGCAGTACTTC.

This chain links TRBV11-3 with TRBJ1-1; D gene ambiguous. CDR3 length equals 13 residues. Germline CDR1 reads SGHNT; CDR2 reads YENEEA. V shed 5 bases and J shed 4 bases, with 11 bases lying between them. CDR3 in amino acids: CASSLNRGTEAFF. DNA of the CDR3: TGTGCCAGCAGCCTTAACCGGGGCACTGAAGCTTTCTTT. Full variable domain (outside the CDR3, taken from reference TRBV11-3 and TRBJ1-1): EAGVVQSPRYKIIEKKQPVAFWCNPISGHNTLYWYLQNLGQGPELLIRYENEEAVDDSQLPKDRFSAERLKGVDSTLKIQPAELGDSAVYLCASSLNRGTEAFFGQGTRLTVV.

The CDR3 DNA reads as TGCAGCGTTGTGTGGACACAATACAATGAGCAGTTCTTC. Amino acids: CSVVWTQYNEQFF. The chain combines TRBV29-1 with TRBJ2-1; a weak D match, TRBD1 (5 bases). Per germline, CDR1 SQVTM and CDR2 ANQGSEA. The length of the CDR3 is 13 residues. V shed 4 bases and J shed 4 bases, with 11 bases lying between them.

The chain recombines TRBV6-1 with TRBJ1-6; 8 bases match TRBD1. This CDR3 contains 18 residues. Germline trimming cut 1 base from V and 6 bases from J; bases unmatched to any gene: 11. Germline V gene sequence: CDR1 MNHNS, CDR2 SASEGT. CDR3 residues: CASSEDRWQGASNSPLHF. CDR3 sequence (DNA): TGTGCCAGCAGTGAAGATAGGTGGCAGGGGGCAAGTAATTCACCCCTCCACTTT.

CDR3 residues: CASRDPSGNTIYF. In DNA, the CDR3 is TGTGCCAGCAGGGACCCGTCTGGAAACACCATATATTTT. This chain joins TRBV7-2 and TRBJ1-3; D not certain. There are 13 residues in the CDR3. Trimming removed 6 bases from V and 1 base from J, with 7 bases in between. The germline gives CDR1 SGHTA, CDR2 FQGNSA.

The chain links TRBV7-2 to TRBJ2-7, with TRBD2 identical over 10 bases. V was clipped by 1 base and J by 0 bases; unmatched bases: 9. From germline, CDR1 is SGHTA and CDR2 FQGNSA. The CDR3 sequence is 18 residues long. CDR3 residues: CASSLGAGGPRRSYEQYF. The CDR3 bases are TGTGCCAGCAGCTTAGGAGCGGGAGGGCCGAGGCGCTCCTACGAGCAGTACTTC.

V is TRBV11-2 and J is TRBJ1-2; D is unclear. CDR3 size: 14 residues. V dropped 1 base and J dropped 1 base, with 7 bases sitting between them. The V gene's germline CDR1 is SGHAT and CDR2 FQNNGV. The chain's CDR3 is CASSLGDYNYGYTF. CDR3 sequence (DNA): TGTGCCAGCAGCTTAGGAGACTATAACTATGGCTACACCTTC.

This chain connects TRBV5-1 to TRBJ1-6; 8 bases line up with TRBD1. V trimming: 4 bases; J trimming: 6 bases; junction bases outside the gene matches: 9. Germline V lookup: CDR1 SGHRS, CDR2 YFSETQ. The CDR3 has 16 residues. This CDR3 is CASSTRPGQGNSPLHF. DNA for the CDR3: TGCGCCAGCAGCACGCGCCCTGGACAGGGTAATTCACCCCTCCACTTT. Full variable domain (outside the CDR3, taken from reference TRBV5-1 and TRBJ1-6): KAGVTQTPRYLIKTRGQQVTLSCSPISGHRSVSWYQQTPGQGLQFLFEYFSETQRNKGNFPGRFSGRQFSNSRSEMNVSTLELGDSALYLCASSTRPGQGNSPLHFGNGTRLTVT.

In nucleotides, the CDR3 is TGTGCCAGCAGTTTATGGGGGGGAGGTCAGCCCCAGCATTTT. Its protein is CASSLWGGGQPQHF. The chain combines TRBV28 with TRBJ1-5; maybe TRBD1 (5 bases). The CDR3 is 14 amino acids. Germline CDR1 MDHEN, CDR2 SYDVKM. Trimming cost V 0 bases and J 6 bases, with 9 bases left between them.

This rearrangement joins TRBV7-2 to TRBJ2-2; D may be TRBD1 (6 bases). CDR1 and CDR2 (germline): SGHTA, FQGNSA. CDR3 length equals 17 residues. Trimming took off 1 base at V and 4 bases at J, with 16 bases between the two ends. This CDR3 reads CASSLDYRGMVTGELFF. CDR3 DNA sequence: TGTGCCAGCAGCTTAGATTATAGGGGGATGGTCACCGGGGAGCTGTTTTTT.

The rearrangement joins TRBV18 to TRBJ2-7; 12 nucleotides line up with TRBD2. Germline CDR1 KGHSH, CDR2 LQKENI. The CDR3 contains 16 residues. Trimming at V came to 2 bases and at J to 6 bases, leaving 8 bases not matched to a gene. The CDR3 DNA sequence: TGTGCCAGCTCACCAGCTAGCGGGGGGGCCCGCTCCGAGCAGTACTTC. It is translated as CASSPASGGARSEQYF. The complete variable domain, with remaining parts taken from reference TRBV18 and TRBJ2-7, reads NAGVMQNPRHLVRRRGQEARLRCSPMKGHSHVYWYRQLPEEGLKFMVYLQKENIIDESGMPKERFSAEFPKEGPSILRIQQVVRGDSAAYFCASSPASGGARSEQYFGPGTRLTVT.

The chain has TRBV3-1 (or the pseudogene TRBV3-2) and TRBJ1-2; 9 nucleotides align to TRBD1. Trimming removed 4 bases from V and 5 bases from J; junction bases left unmatched: 11. The germline V gene has CDR1 LGHDT and CDR2 YNNKEL (reference sequence). The CDR3 loop spans 16 amino acids. The CDR3 loop is CASSLRSGTGRYGYTF. The CDR3 nucleotides read TGTGCCAGCAGCCTACGATCCGGGACAGGGAGATATGGCTACACCTTC.

The V and J genes are TRBV15 and TRBJ1-1, with 9 bases matching TRBD1. This CDR3 is 14 amino acids long. The V gene's germline CDR1 is LNHNV and CDR2 YYDKDF (reference sequence). J was trimmed by 3 bases and V by 1 base; bases with no gene match: 0. CDR3 amino acids: CATSRGTGDTEAFF. The CDR3 DNA reads TGTGCCACCAGCAGAGGGACAGGGGACACTGAAGCTTTCTTT.